This T cell receptor (delta chain) was obtained from a study of γδ T cells in repeated Plasmodium falciparum infection. Study information: Timepoints: baseline, immediately before selected infections, and 21 days after every infection. Study observations and caveats: Over time and infection, Vgamma9/Vdelta2+ repertoires remained highly stable and polyclonal.

TCRdb processed the multiplex PCR reads again with the CATT caller. The repertoire holds tens of thousands of delta-chain clones, with 1.5% to 2% as singletons. Gammadelta T cells were flow-sorted from PBMC into Vgamma9/Vdelta2+ and Vdelta2-negative populations for bulk analysis. The table lists this clone with a few counts. Its specificity is not known. The protein TCRdb gives is from a much larger clone and does not agree with this DNA's translation at residue 10, likely a read error; the protein shown here comes from the DNA. Different DNA sequences within this sample yield the same CDR3. This CDR3 has 16 residues. Per the germline V gene, CDR1 is TSWWSYY and CDR2 is QGS.

This TCR was recovered from a pool of human donors (malaria-infected and uninfected, not separated). The specimen was gamma-delta T cells from blood. No J gene was named, though the V gene is TRDV1; the table's D call, TRDD3, was not checked against the DNA. Here the CDR3 reads CALGEPFAGWGDKLIF. The CDR3 nucleotides are TGTGCTCTTGGGGAACCCTTCGCTGGGTGGGGAGATAAGCTCATCTTT.